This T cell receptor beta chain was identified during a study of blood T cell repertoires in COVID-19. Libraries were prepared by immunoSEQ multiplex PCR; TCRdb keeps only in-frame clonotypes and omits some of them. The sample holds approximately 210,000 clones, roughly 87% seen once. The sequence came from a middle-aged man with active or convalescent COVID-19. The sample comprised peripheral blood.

For the CDR3, the DNA is TGTGCCAGCAGCTTGGCCATGCTGGAGTCTGGAAACACCATATATTTT. Protein sequence: CASSLAMLESGNTIYF. This sequence joins TRBV5-8 and TRBJ1-3; D gene unclear. Germline loops: CDR1 SGHTS, CDR2 YDEGEE. V lost 0 bases and J 1 base, leaving 11 bases between the germline ends. The CDR3 loop spans 16 amino acids.